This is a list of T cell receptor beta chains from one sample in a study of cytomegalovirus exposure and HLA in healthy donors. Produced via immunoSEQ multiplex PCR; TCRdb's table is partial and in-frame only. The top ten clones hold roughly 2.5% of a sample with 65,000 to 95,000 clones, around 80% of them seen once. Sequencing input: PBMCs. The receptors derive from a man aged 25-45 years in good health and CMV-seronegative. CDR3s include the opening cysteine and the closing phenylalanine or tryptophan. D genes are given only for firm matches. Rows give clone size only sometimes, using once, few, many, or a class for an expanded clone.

CASSYQSRYEAFF	TGTGCCAGCAGTTATCAGTCCCGTTACGAAGCTTTCTTT	TRBV6-6	TRBJ1-1	-	-
CASRPRDRGLTNEKLFF	TGTGCCAGCAGACCCCGGGACAGGGGGCTAACTAATGAAAAACTGTTTTTT	TRBV7-9	TRBJ1-4	TRBD1	once
CASNTVYEQYF	TGTGCCAGCAACACAGTCTACGAGCAGTACTTC	TRBV6-1	TRBJ2-7	-	-
CASSQDRGREAFF	TGCGCCAGCAGCCAAGACAGGGGACGTGAAGCTTTCTTT	TRBV4-1	TRBJ1-1	-	-
CALTGRYEQYF	TGCGCCCTGACAGGGAGATACGAGCAGTACTTC	TRBV10-1	TRBJ2-7	TRBD1	medium-sized
CAWSTGLAGTGELFF	TGTGCCTGGAGTACCGGACTAGCGGGAACCGGGGAGCTGTTTTTT	TRBV30	TRBJ2-2	TRBD2	-
CASSRDTSSYGYTF	TGTGCCAGTAGTCGGGATACATCCAGCTATGGCTACACCTTC	TRBV19	TRBJ1-2	-	-
CASSIRVSEAFF	TGTGCCAGCAGTATCAGGGTATCCGAAGCTTTCTTT	TRBV7-9	TRBJ1-1	-	-
CASSPGQIYGYPF	TGTGCCAGCAGCCCAGGACAGATCTATGGCTACCCCTTC	TRBV7-9	TRBJ1-2	-	-
CASSFRPPYNSPLHF	TGCGCCAGCAGTTTCAGGCCACCCTATAATTCACCCCTCCACTTT	TRBV10-2	TRBJ1-6	-	-
CASSDPGLAASLFSDNEQFF	TGTGCCAGCAGTGATCCGGGACTAGCGGCAAGTTTGTTTTCGGACAATGAGCAGTTCTTC	TRBV6-7	TRBJ2-1	TRBD2	-
CASSSRTQDTQYF	TGTGCCAGCAGCTCCCGGACTCAGGATACGCAGTATTTT	TRBV7-9	TRBJ2-3	-	-
CASSIQNSGYGYTF	TGTGCCAGTAGTATACAAAACTCGGGCTATGGCTACACCTTC	TRBV19	TRBJ1-2	-	-
CASSRHWGDTEAFF	TGTGCCAGCAGTAGGCACTGGGGGGACACTGAAGCTTTCTTT	TRBV6-1	TRBJ1-1	-	-
CASSYQPGLGTDTQYF	TGTGCCAGCAGCTACCAACCGGGACTGGGCACAGATACGCAGTATTTT	TRBV11-2	TRBJ2-3	-	-
CASSVSGPIYNEQFF	TGTGCCAGCAGTGTCAGCGGCCCGATCTACAATGAGCAGTTCTTC	TRBV2	TRBJ2-1	-	-
CASSYREGRPSPLHF	TGTGCCAGCAGTTACCGTGAGGGAAGACCTTCACCCCTCCACTTT	TRBV6-5	TRBJ1-6	-	once
CASRTGSGANVLTF	TGTGCCAGCAGAACAGGGTCCGGGGCCAACGTCCTGACTTTC	TRBV27	TRBJ2-6	-	few
CASSLGLVGGEQFF	TGTGCCAGCAGCTTGGGACTAGTGGGGGGTGAGCAGTTCTTC	TRBV11-2	TRBJ2-1	TRBD2	-
CASSSLSGRNTDTQYF	TGTGCCAGCAGTTCCCTAAGCGGACGGAACACAGATACGCAGTATTTT	TRBV28	TRBJ2-3	-	-
CASRGANTEAFF	TGTGCCAGCAGGGGGGCGAACACTGAAGCTTTCTTT	TRBV7-3	TRBJ1-1	-	-
CASSLSGTYEQYF	TGCGCCAGCAGCTTATCAGGGACCTACGAGCAGTACTTC	TRBV5-1	TRBJ2-7	-	few
CSVEESPGYTF	TGCAGCGTTGAAGAATCCCCAGGCTACACCTTC	TRBV29-1	TRBJ1-2	-	-
CASNDRFSNQPQHF	TGTGCCAGCAACGACAGATTTAGCAATCAGCCCCAGCATTTT	TRBV5-6	TRBJ1-5	-	-
CASSHGGNTEAFF	TGTGCCAGCAGCCACGGGGGGAACACTGAAGCTTTCTTT	TRBV7-3	TRBJ1-1	-	-
CARGTGLGEAFF	TGTGCCAGAGGGACAGGGCTTGGGGAAGCTTTCTTT	TRBV2	TRBJ1-1	TRBD1	few
CASSSHGQGNYEQYF	TGTGCCAGCAGTTCCCATGGACAGGGAAACTACGAGCAGTACTTC	TRBV27	TRBJ2-7	TRBD1	-
CASSRLAGGAGGAYNEQFF	TGTGCCAGCAGCCGACTAGCGGGAGGGGCGGGGGGGGCCTACAATGAGCAGTTCTTC	TRBV7-9	TRBJ2-1	TRBD2	-
CASSLSGSSYEQYF	TGTGCCAGCAGCTTAAGCGGAAGCTCCTACGAGCAGTACTTC	TRBV7-2	TRBJ2-7	-	-
CASGTANSYEQYF	TGTGCCAGTGGGACAGCGAACTCCTACGAGCAGTACTTC	TRBV27	TRBJ2-7	TRBD1	few
CASSSTGTDTQYF	TGCGCCAGCAGCTCGACAGGCACAGATACGCAGTATTTT	TRBV5-1	TRBJ2-3	-	-
CASSHGQGVWELFF	TGTGCCAGCAGCCACGGACAGGGGGTCTGGGAGCTGTTTTTT	TRBV14	TRBJ2-2	TRBD1	-
CASSVAGDTEAFF	TGTGCCAGCAGCGTAGCGGGGGACACTGAAGCTTTCTTT	TRBV9	TRBJ1-1	-	-
CASSRGGWPDTQYF	TGTGCCAGTAGTAGGGGCGGATGGCCAGATACGCAGTATTTT	TRBV19	TRBJ2-3	-	once
CASSLDPLYNEQFF	TGCGCCAGCAGCTTGGATCCACTCTACAATGAGCAGTTCTTC	TRBV5-1	TRBJ2-1	-	-
CASSPPPGQGYEQYF	TGTGCCAGCAGCCCCCCCCCGGGACAGGGCTACGAGCAGTACTTC	TRBV28	TRBJ2-7	TRBD1	once
CASSLQGPGELFF	TGTGCCAGCAGCCTACAGGGACCCGGGGAGCTGTTTTTT	TRBV5-8	TRBJ2-2	-	-
CASSLALGTGLTDTQYF	TGCGCCAGCAGCTTGGCTCTTGGGACAGGGTTAACAGATACGCAGTATTTT	TRBV5-1	TRBJ2-3	TRBD1	once
CASSEFRGGEVDTQYF	TGCGCCAGCAGTGAGTTCCGCGGGGGGGAAGTCGATACGCAGTATTTT	TRBV10-1	TRBJ2-3	TRBD2	-
CASSQEALRFGQPQHF	TGCGCCAGCAGCCAAGAGGCCCTCAGATTTGGTCAGCCCCAGCATTTT	TRBV4-3	TRBJ1-5	-	-
CASSEAFWRELFF	TGTGCCAGCAGTGAAGCATTCTGGCGGGAACTGTTTTTT	TRBV6-1	TRBJ1-4	-	-
CASKRQGRNEKLFF	TGTGCCAGCAAACGACAGGGTCGGAATGAAAAACTGTTTTTT	TRBV6-5	TRBJ1-4	TRBD1	-
CASSLRGGIDTQYF	TGTGCCAGCAGCTTGCGGGGGGGTATAGATACGCAGTATTTT	TRBV7-6	TRBJ2-3	TRBD2	once
CASSLSKGRGRTDTQYF	TGTGCCAGCAGTTTATCCAAGGGCAGGGGGCGGACAGATACGCAGTATTTT	TRBV27	TRBJ2-3	TRBD1	-
CASSRTSGRTGEQFF	TGTGCCAGTAGTCGGACTAGCGGGAGGACAGGTGAGCAGTTCTTC	TRBV19	TRBJ2-1	TRBD2	-
CASSHGNTGEQYF	TGCGCCAGCAGCCATGGTAACACGGGGGAGCAGTACTTC	TRBV4-3	TRBJ2-7	-	once
CSSSNPGQINEKLFF	TGTTCCAGTAGTAACCCGGGACAGATAAATGAAAAACTGTTTTTT	TRBV19	TRBJ1-4	TRBD1	-